These 17 T cell receptor beta chains were sequenced from one sample in a study of early T cells in non-severe SARS-CoV-2 infection. TCRdb re-analysed the 5' RACE reads in MiXCR, keeping a single row per CDR3 protein. Of tens of thousands of distinct CDR3 sequences in the sample, approximately 10% were seen once. Sequenced material: whole blood, taken at baseline. The receptors here all came from an adult who was a healthcare worker with PCR-confirmed SARS-CoV-2 infection or an uninfected control (not recorded which).

This clonotype was recorded at least ten times. The rearrangement joins TRBV5-1 to TRBJ2-6; tentative D call: TRBD2 (5 bases). V gave up 0 bases and J gave up 1 base, with 11 bases separating them. The germline V gene encodes CDR1 SGHRS and CDR2 YFSETQ. CDR3 length: 17 amino acids. In DNA, the CDR3 is TGCGCCAGCAGCTTGGCGAGCGGTGGTTCTGGGGCCAACGTCCTGACTTTC. It yields the protein CASSLASGGSGANVLTF.

This clonotype was seen many times. This chain links TRBV5-1 with TRBJ2-5; D assignment may be TRBD1 or TRBD2 (6 bases each). CDR1 is SGHRS, CDR2 YFSETQ, per germline. The CDR3 runs 14 residues. Deletions cut 4 bases from V and 2 bases from J, with 12 bases between. The CDR3 DNA sequence: TGCGCCAGCAGCCCGGGGGACACACAAGAGACCCAGTACTTC. Its protein product is CASSPGDTQETQYF.

The J gene is TRBJ2-1, the V gene TRBV11-1; D remains ambiguous. The CDR3 loop spans 13 amino acids. V was shortened by 7 bases and J by 9 bases, with 16 bases between the two germline ends. From germline, CDR1 is SGHAT and CDR2 FQDESV (reference sequence). CDR3 in amino acids: CASTHSEIFEQFF. The CDR3, as DNA: TGTGCCAGCACCCACTCAGAGATTTTTGAGCAGTTCTTC.

CDR3 in amino acids: CASSPPSWNEQFF. CDR3 sequence (DNA): TGTGCCAGCAGCCCTCCGAGCTGGAATGAGCAGTTCTTC. The chain recombines TRBV7-2 with TRBJ2-1; D remains ambiguous. The CDR3 has 13 residues. Germline values: CDR1 SGHTA, CDR2 FQGNSA. The V gene lost 5 bases and the J gene lost 7 bases, with 12 bases spanning the gap.

This clonotype has only a few counts. The chain couples TRBV6-5 to TRBJ2-7, with D tentatively TRBD1 or TRBD2 (5 bases each). Germline CDR1 MNHEY, CDR2 SVGAGI. The CDR3 covers 14 residues. V lost 6 bases, J lost 3 bases, and 15 bases lay in between. DNA for the CDR3: TGTGCCAGCAGCCCCCAGAGGGGCTACTACGAGCAGTACTTC. Protein: CASSPQRGYYEQYF.

Note on this clonotype: The junction shows a germline mismatch at one end, possibly a read error. The chain recombines TRBV11-1 with TRBJ2-1, with TRBD2 matching 12 bases. Germline V gives CDR1 SGHAT, CDR2 FQDESV (reference sequence). CDR3 length: 16 residues. The CDR3 loop is CVSSGRLAGDSDEQFF. In DNA, the CDR3 is TGTGTCAGCAGCGGACGACTAGCGGGAGATAGCGATGAGCAGTTCTTC. Together with reference TRBV11-1 and TRBJ2-1, the CDR3 gives the full variable domain: EAEVAQSPRYKITEKSQAVAFWCDPISGHATLYWYRQILGQGPELLVQFQDESVVDDSQLPKDRFSAERLKGVDSTLKIQPAELGDSAMYLCVSSGRLAGDSDEQFFGPGTRLTVL.

This chain links TRBV29-1 with TRBJ2-5, with D possibly called TRBD1 or TRBD2 (6 bases each). This CDR3 contains 13 residues. Germline-derived CDR1 and CDR2 are SQVTM and ANQGSEA. Between the trimmed V and J ends, which lost 6 bases and 5 bases, there was a span of 16 bases. The CDR3 bases are TGCAGCGTGGCGGGACACCAAGGGGAGACCCAGTACTTC. Its protein is CSVAGHQGETQYF.

This clonotype was seen a single time. The chain employs TRBV28 and TRBJ2-1; 9 nucleotides align to TRBD1. The length of the CDR3 is 14 residues. V lost 10 bases to trimming and J lost 8 bases; unmatched junction nucleotides: 12. From germline, CDR1 is MDHEN and CDR2 SYDVKM. The CDR3 here is CATSTGGARDEQFF. The DNA of the CDR3 is TGTGCCACCTCTACAGGGGGCGCGAGAGATGAGCAGTTCTTC.

The rearrangement joins TRBV11-3 to TRBJ2-3; TRBD2 matches 10 bases. The V gene's germline CDR1 is SGHNT and CDR2 YENEEA. J was trimmed by 4 bases and V by 2 bases; bases with no gene match: 3. The CDR3 length is 15 residues. The CDR3 DNA reads as TGTGCCAGCAGCTTATCGCTAGCGGGAGCAGATACGCAGTATTTT. This sequence encodes CASSLSLAGADTQYF.

The V call is TRBV5-1, the J call TRBJ2-2, with D tentatively TRBD2 (6 bases). Germline loops: CDR1 SGHRS, CDR2 YFSETQ. The CDR3 totals 15 residues. The ends were cut back, 3 bases at V and 4 bases at J, with 13 bases in the middle. The CDR3 spells CASSSSPGGTGELFF. CDR3 coding DNA: TGCGCCAGCAGCTCAAGCCCCGGGGGCACCGGGGAGCTGTTTTTT.

The rearrangement links TRBV4-2 to TRBJ1-1; no clear D gene. The V and J ends lost 1 base and 5 bases respectively, with 11 bases between them. This CDR3 has 14 amino acids. Germline values: CDR1 LGHNA, CDR2 YNFKEQ. CDR3 in amino acids: CASSQVGFETEAFF. CDR3 in DNA: TGTGCCAGCAGCCAAGTGGGATTTGAAACTGAAGCTTTCTTT.

This clonotype was detected many times. This rearrangement joins TRBV5-1 to TRBJ1-6; TRBD1 matches at 8 bases. V lost 5 bases to trimming and J lost 8 bases; unmatched junction nucleotides: 9. CDR1 and CDR2 (germline): SGHRS, YFSETQ. The CDR3 is made up of 15 amino acids. This CDR3 reads CASSFGQGTDSPLHF. For the CDR3, the DNA is TGCGCCAGCAGTTTTGGACAGGGTACGGATTCACCCCTCCACTTT.

This rearrangement joins TRBV20-1 to TRBJ1-6; tentatively, D is TRBD1 (6 bases). Germline-derived CDR1 and CDR2 are DFQATT and SNEGSKA (reference sequence). The CDR3 has 15 amino acids. V dropped 6 bases and J dropped 1 base, with 13 bases sitting between them. The CDR3 here is CSAPGAGSYNSPLHF. DNA for the CDR3: TGCAGTGCCCCAGGGGCAGGGTCCTATAATTCACCCCTCCACTTT.

The chain employs TRBV5-1 and TRBJ2-7, with D tentatively TRBD1 (5 bases). Looked up from germline, CDR1 is SGHRS and CDR2 is YFSETQ. V shed 4 bases and J shed 0 bases, with 11 bases lying between them. This CDR3 spans 14 amino acids. CDR3: CASSLDSSSYEQYF. The CDR3 DNA is TGCGCCAGCAGCCTAGACAGTTCCTCCTACGAGCAGTACTTC. The entire variable domain, with the rest obtained from reference TRBV5-1 and TRBJ2-7, is as follows: KAGVTQTPRYLIKTRGQQVTLSCSPISGHRSVSWYQQTPGQGLQFLFEYFSETQRNKGNFPGRFSGRQFSNSRSEMNVSTLELGDSALYLCASSLDSSSYEQYFGPGTRLTVT.

This chain connects TRBV5-5 to TRBJ2-1, with a possible D match to TRBD1 (6 bases). V dropped 6 bases and J dropped 7 bases, with 11 bases sitting between them. The germline CDR1 and CDR2 sequences are SGHKS and YYEKEE (reference sequence). This CDR3 region has 12 residues. The chain's CDR3 is CASNEQGNEQFF. Here the CDR3 DNA reads TGTGCCAGCAACGAACAGGGAAATGAGCAGTTCTTC. Full variable domain (rest looked up from reference TRBV5-5 and TRBJ2-1): DAGVTQSPTHLIKTRGQQVTLRCSPISGHKSVSWYQQVLGQGPQFIFQYYEKEERGRGNFPDRFSARQFPNYSSELNVNALLLGDSALYLCASNEQGNEQFFGPGTRLTVL.

In this sample, this clonotype turned up a few times. This chain links TRBV12-3 or TRBV12-4 with TRBJ2-2; D unclear. Trimming pared 8 bases from V and 4 bases from J, leaving 8 bases between. CDR3 length: 12 residues. DNA for the CDR3: TGTGCCAGCCTCCGGGCCACCGGGGAGCTGTTTTTT. Residues: CASLRATGELFF.

This clonotype came up a few times. V gene TRBV7-2 combines with J gene TRBJ2-3; D is perhaps TRBD2 (6 bases). This CDR3 comprises 16 residues. V shed 0 bases and J shed 4 bases, with 14 bases lying between them. Germline lookup yields CDR1 SGHTA and CDR2 FQGNSA. CDR3 sequence: CASSLAGGGSADTQYF. In DNA, the CDR3 is TGTGCCAGCAGCTTAGCGGGTGGAGGGAGTGCAGATACGCAGTATTTT.